This TCR beta chain is from a study of blood T cell repertoires in COVID-19. Libraries were prepared by immunoSEQ multiplex PCR; TCRdb keeps only in-frame clonotypes and omits some of them. The sample lists under 200,000 clones; 70% to 90% were seen once. Trimming at V came to 4 bases and at J to 14 bases, leaving 8 bases not matched to a gene. Germline CDR1 SGHRS, CDR2 YFSETQ. The length of the CDR3 is 13 residues. Sequenced sample: peripheral blood. The TCR sequence derives from an elderly woman with acute or convalescent COVID-19. The chain joins TRBV5-1 to TRBJ2-1, with 11 bases fitting TRBD2. The CDR3 DNA follows: TGCGCCAGCAGCCGGGGGACTAGCGGAGGGGAGTTCTTC. It yields the protein CASSRGTSGGEFF.